This TCR beta chain was profiled in a study of technical replicates of blood from a few donors. The V gene's germline CDR1 is SNHLY and CDR2 FYNNEI. CDR3 length: 15 amino acids. V lost 5 bases, J lost 7 bases, and 20 bases lay in between. This clone was observed a few times. Produced via immunoSEQ multiplex PCR; TCRdb's table is partial and in-frame only. The table lists tens of thousands of clones, 94% of them singletons. V gene TRBV2 combines with J gene TRBJ1-1, with a weak D call TRBD1 (5 bases). The sequenced sample consisted of T cells isolated from PBMCs. The sequence was obtained from a human donor in good health. CDR3 coding DNA: TGTGCCAGCAGTTTGATGGAGGGGACTCGGGGTGAAGCTTTCTTT. This gives the protein CASSLMEGTRGEAFF.